Below, one TCR beta chain is given with its context. This clonotype was found once. Its cognate antigen has yet to be identified. No base qualities exist here, and no much larger clone lies one base off it. The data were taken from a study of blood T cells in healthy people across ages (dated by TCRdb to between 2014 and 2017). Context from the whole study: In model experiments, template switching captured roughly one uniquely barcoded TCR beta cDNA molecule for every two T cells. For two donors (one aged 18 to 29 and one aged 80 or older), the study analyzed two additional independent replicas of 1 million unique cDNA reads from the same blood draw. The study measured age-related changes in TCR beta repertoire diversity using deep sequencing normalized with unique cDNA molecular identifiers. Donors were grouped into four age groups: young (average 16 years), middle-aged (approximately 41), aged (approximately 67) and long-lived (about 90). The paper as a whole reports these results and caveats: Observed TCR beta diversity correlated strongly with the percentage of naive T cells measured by flow cytometry. Compared with the aged group, the long-lived group had more naive CD4+ T cells, fewer expanded clones and increased TCR diversity, suggesting age selection. Observed TCR beta diversity per million T cells fell roughly linearly with age, and a significant reduction was already apparent by age around 39. Because donor CMV infection status was unknown, age-related changes in expanded clonotypes were potentially confounded. Bulk unsorted PBMC profiling prevented conclusive comparison of naive and antigen-experienced compartments. Estimates of total diversity based on one million sequenced T cells were regarded as lower bounds and as underestimates.

Library generation was performed with 5' RACE. Instrument on record: Illumina HiSeq 2500. A second roughly 7 to 11 cycle PCR used a sample-barcoded 5' primer and a J-beta primer mix. A unique molecular identifier was introduced onto each TCR beta cDNA molecule by a template-switch 5' adaptor carrying 12 random nucleotides. Each sample yielded at least 2.5 million CDR3-containing paired-end reads. First-strand cDNA synthesis was performed from all RNA using the Mint cDNA synthesis kit, with priming by a TRBC-specific oligonucleotide. After uracil-DNA glycosylase treatment, a first 18-cycle PCR used universal primers M1SS and BC2_uni_R on all cDNA. Regarding the original processing steps: Each sample was normalized by randomly selecting 1 million high-quality reads, each carrying a distinct molecular identifier. Instead of being binned into consensus sequences, reads that shared molecular identifiers were thrown out. MiTCR, run with a Q25 quality threshold and the strictest error-elimination algorithm, handled CDR3 identification, clonotype clustering and error correction. A nonparametric unseen species model using Euler transformation provided a lower-bound estimate of total TCR beta diversity. The public sequencing data were trimmed at Q25 with fastp and processed into clonotypes with MiXCR by TCRdb, which kept only in-frame beta chains. Each entry is one CDR3 protein sequence, shown with its most common DNA and genes. The V and J calls reflect TCRdb's pipeline rather than the authors' work. For this sample the table gives 700,000 to 900,000 distinct CDR3 sequences, of which roughly 25% were detected only once. The ten biggest clones cover 3% of the sample.

The germline V gene (reference sequence) supplies CDR1 DFQATT and CDR2 SNEGSKA. V and J are truncated by 3 bases and 2 bases respectively, leaving an intervening sequence of 13 bases. The CDR3, cysteine through phenylalanine, is 14 amino acids long. Only the CDR3 DNA is retained, 42 bases long and in frame from the first base. Systemically healthy Caucasian individuals from Russia, 35 to 50 in total and aged about 6 to 90 years, were included as donors. Each donor gave ten milliliters of peripheral blood, collected into EDTA-treated Vacutainer tubes. Ficoll-Paque density-gradient centrifugation was used to isolate PBMCs, with at least 7 million obtained per sample. Trizol reagent was used to extract total RNA from the PBMCs, yielding at least 6 micrograms per sample. The percentages of naive CD45RAhigh/CD27high T cells were determined by flow cytometry on a PBMC aliquot from every donor. The same sample was also used in a study of T cells of mothers and their children. As the second study states: Nine systemically healthy Caucasian individuals, comprising three mothers and their six children, were included as donors. cDNA synthesis consumed the entire amount of extracted RNA, loaded at roughly 1.5 ug RNA in each 15 ul reaction. Sample barcodes and 2-4 random nucleotides were added via the M1S primer in the second PCR. Over 10 million TCR beta CDR3 reads came from each mother, compared with a few million reads from each child. In both related and unrelated pairs, thymic selection shapes the output of TCR recombination in a similar way, with inherited differences having only a minor effect. Normalized repertoire overlap was always slightly but never significantly higher in related than unrelated mother-child pairs. No persistent microchimeric T cell clones were detected, at a sensitivity of around 97 clones per million clonotypes. In the study, deep NGS was used to compare the TCR beta repertoires of mothers and children, and features distinguishing related mother-child pairs from unrelated individuals were sought. The mean age was roughly 40 +/- 4 years for the mothers and about 10 +/- 4 years for the children. Libraries were sequenced on Illumina HiSeq 2000 with 100+100 nt paired-end reads after adapter ligation with NEBNext reagents. To prevent cross-contamination, the mother and child libraries were prepared one month apart and sequenced in separate runs. Between about 500,000 and 2,300,000 distinct TCR beta clonotypes were identified per donor. Naive TCR beta clonotypes were estimated from low-frequency clonotypes matched to each donor's FACS-determined naive share, without sorting.

The sequence links TRBV20-1 to TRBJ2-5; the D gene assignment is ambiguous. The sequence derives from a boy younger than 18 in good health. Sequenced: blood. The DNA is TGCAGTGCTAGTTCTGGGAACCCACAAGAGACCCAGTACTTC. Protein translation: CSASSGNPQETQYF.